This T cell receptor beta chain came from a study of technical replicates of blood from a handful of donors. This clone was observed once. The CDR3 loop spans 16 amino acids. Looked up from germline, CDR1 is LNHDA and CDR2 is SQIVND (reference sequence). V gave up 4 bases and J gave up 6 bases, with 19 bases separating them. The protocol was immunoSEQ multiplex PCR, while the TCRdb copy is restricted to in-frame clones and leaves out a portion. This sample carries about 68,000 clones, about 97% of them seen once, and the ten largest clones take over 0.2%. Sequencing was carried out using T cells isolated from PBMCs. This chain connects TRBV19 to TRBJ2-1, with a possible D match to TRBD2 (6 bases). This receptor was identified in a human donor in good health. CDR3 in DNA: TGTGCCAGTAGTAGAGCAGGAAGGGACGGGGGCAATGAGCAGTTCTTC. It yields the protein CASSRAGRDGGNEQFF.